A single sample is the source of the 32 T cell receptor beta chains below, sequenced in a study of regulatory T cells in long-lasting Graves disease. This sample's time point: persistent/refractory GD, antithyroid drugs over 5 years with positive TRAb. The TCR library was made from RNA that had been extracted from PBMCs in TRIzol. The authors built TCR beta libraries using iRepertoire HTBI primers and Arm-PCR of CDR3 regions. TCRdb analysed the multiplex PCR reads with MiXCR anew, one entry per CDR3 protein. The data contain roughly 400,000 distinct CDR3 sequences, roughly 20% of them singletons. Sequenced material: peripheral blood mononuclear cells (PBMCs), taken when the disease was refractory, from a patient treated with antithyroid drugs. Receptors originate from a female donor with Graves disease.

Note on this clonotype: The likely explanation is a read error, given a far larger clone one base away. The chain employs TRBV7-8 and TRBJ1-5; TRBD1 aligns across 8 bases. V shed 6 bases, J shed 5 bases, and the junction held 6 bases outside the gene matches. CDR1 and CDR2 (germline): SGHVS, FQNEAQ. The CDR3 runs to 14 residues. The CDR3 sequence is CASSQIQGDQPQHF. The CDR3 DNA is TGTGCCAGCAGTCAAATACAGGGGGATCAGCCCCAGCATTTT.

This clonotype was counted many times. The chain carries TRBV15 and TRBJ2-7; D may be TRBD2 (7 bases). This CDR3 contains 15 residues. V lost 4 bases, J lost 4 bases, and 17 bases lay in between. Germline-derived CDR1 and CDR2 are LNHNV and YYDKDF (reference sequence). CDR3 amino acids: CATSTRRGGEYEQYF. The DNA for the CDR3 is TGTGCCACCAGCACACGACGCGGGGGCGAATACGAGCAGTACTTC.

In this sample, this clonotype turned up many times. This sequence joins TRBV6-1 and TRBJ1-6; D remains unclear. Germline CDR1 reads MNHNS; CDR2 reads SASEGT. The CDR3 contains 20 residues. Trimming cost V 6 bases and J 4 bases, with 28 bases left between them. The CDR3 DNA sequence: TGTGCCAGCAGGGTATCGTCCCTATCGGATCGACTGAATTATAATTCACCCCTCCACTTT. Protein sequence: CASRVSSLSDRLNYNSPLHF.

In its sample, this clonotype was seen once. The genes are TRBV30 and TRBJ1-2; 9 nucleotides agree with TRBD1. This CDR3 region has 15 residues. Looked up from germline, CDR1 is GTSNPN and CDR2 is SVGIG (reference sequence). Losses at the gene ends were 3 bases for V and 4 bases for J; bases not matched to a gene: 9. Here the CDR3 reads CAWSVPGQGSYGYTF. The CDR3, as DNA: TGTGCCTGGAGCGTCCCGGGACAGGGCAGCTATGGCTACACCTTC.

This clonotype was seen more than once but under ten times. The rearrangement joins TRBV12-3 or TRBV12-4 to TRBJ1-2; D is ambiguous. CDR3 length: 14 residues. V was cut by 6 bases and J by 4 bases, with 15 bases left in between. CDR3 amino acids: CASSPPLAAYGYTF. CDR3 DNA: TGTGCCAGCAGCCCGCCCCTGGCAGCCTATGGCTACACCTTC.

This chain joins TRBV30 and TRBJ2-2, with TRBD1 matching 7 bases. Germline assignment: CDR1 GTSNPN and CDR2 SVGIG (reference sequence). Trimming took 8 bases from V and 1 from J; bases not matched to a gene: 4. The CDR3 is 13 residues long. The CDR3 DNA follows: TGTGCCCAGGACAGGATGAACACCGGGGAGCTGTTTTTT. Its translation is CAQDRMNTGELFF.

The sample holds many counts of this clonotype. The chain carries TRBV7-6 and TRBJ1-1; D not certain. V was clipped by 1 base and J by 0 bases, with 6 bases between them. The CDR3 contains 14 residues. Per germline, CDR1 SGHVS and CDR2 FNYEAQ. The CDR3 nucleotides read TGTGCCAGCAGCTTAGAAACCCTGAACACTGAAGCTTTCTTT. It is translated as CASSLETLNTEAFF.

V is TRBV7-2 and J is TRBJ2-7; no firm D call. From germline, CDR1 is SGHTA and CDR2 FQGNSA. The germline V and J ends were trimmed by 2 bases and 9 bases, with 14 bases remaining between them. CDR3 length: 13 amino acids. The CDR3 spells CASSLYDRTVQYF. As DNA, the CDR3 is TGTGCCAGCAGCTTATATGACCGTACGGTGCAGTACTTC.

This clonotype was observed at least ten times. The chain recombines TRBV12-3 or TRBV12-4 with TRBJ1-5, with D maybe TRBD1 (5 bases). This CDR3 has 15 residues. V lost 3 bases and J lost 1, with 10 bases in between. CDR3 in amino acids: CASSFNEGSNQPQHF. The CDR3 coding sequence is TGTGCCAGCAGTTTTAACGAGGGGAGCAATCAGCCCCAGCATTTT.

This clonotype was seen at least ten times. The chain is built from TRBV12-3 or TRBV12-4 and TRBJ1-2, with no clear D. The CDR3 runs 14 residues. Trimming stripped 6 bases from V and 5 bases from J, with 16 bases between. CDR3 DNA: TGTGCCAGCAGCCCGCTAGGGAGTCGGTATGGCTACACCTTC. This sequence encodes CASSPLGSRYGYTF.

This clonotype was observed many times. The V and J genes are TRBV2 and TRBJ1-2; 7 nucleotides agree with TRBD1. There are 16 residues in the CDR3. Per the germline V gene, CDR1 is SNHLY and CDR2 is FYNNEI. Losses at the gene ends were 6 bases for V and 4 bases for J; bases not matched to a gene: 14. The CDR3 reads CASRERMQGDVYGYTF. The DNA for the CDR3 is TGTGCCAGCAGGGAGCGTATGCAGGGGGACGTCTATGGCTACACCTTC.

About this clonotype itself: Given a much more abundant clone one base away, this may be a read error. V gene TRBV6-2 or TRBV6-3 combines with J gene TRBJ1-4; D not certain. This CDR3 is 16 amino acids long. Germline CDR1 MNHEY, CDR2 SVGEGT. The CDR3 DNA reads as TGTGCCAGCAGTGAAGTCGGACGACCAACTAATGAAAAACTGCTTTTT. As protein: CASSEVGRPTNEKLLF.

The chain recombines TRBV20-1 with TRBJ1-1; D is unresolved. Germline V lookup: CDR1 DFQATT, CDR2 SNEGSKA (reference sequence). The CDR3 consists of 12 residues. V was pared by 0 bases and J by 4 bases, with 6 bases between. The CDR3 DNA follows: TGCAGTGCTAGAGATCCGGGCACTGAAGCTTTCTTT. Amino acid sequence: CSARDPGTEAFF.

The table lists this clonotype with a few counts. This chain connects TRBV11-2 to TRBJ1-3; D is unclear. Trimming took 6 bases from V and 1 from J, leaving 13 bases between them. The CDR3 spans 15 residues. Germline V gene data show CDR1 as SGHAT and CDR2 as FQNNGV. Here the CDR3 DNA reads TGTGCCAGCAGTTGGGGAGGAGGTTCTGGAAACACCATATATTTT. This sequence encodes CASSWGGGSGNTIYF.

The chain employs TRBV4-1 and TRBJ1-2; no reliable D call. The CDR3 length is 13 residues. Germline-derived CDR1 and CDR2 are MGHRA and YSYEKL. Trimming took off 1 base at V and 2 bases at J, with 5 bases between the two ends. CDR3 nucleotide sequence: TGCGCCAGCAGCCAAGTTATCAACTATGGCTACACCTTC. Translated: CASSQVINYGYTF.

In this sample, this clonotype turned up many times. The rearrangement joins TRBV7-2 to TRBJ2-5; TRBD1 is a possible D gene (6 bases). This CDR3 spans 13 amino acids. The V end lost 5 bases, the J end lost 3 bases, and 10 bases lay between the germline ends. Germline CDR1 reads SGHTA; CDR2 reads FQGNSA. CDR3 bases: TGTGCCAGCAGCGTCGGACAGAAAGAGACCCAGTACTTC. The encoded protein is CASSVGQKETQYF.

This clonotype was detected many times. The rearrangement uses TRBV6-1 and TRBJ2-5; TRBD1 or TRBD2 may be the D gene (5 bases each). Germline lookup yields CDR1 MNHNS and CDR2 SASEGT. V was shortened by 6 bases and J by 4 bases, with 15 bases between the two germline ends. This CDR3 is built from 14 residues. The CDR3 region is CASSRSPGRETQYF. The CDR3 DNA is TGTGCCAGCAGCCGTTCACCGGGACGAGAGACCCAGTACTTC.

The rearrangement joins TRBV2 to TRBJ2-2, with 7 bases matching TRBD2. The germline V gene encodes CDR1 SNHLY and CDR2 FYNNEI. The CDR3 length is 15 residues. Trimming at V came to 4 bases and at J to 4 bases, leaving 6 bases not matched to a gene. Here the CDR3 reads CASSGASGATGELFF. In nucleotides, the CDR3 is TGTGCCAGCAGTGGGGCTAGCGGAGCCACCGGGGAGCTGTTTTTT.

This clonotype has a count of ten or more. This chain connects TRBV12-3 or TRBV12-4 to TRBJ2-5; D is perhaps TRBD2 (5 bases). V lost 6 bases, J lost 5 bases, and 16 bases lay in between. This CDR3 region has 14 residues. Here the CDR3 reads CASSPFEGMETQYF. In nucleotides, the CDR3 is TGTGCCAGCAGCCCCTTTGAGGGAATGGAGACCCAGTACTTC.

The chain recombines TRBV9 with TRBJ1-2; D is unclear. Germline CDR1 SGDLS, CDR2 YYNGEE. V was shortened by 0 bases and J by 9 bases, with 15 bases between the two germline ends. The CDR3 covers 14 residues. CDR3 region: CASSVGTLSSSYTF. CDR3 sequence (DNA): TGTGCCAGCAGCGTAGGCACATTGAGTAGCAGCTACACCTTC.

The CDR3 DNA reads as TGTGCCAGCGGACCGAATGTTTACATGAACACTGAAGCTTTCTTT. Amino acids: CASGPNVYMNTEAFF. The V call is TRBV11-2, the J call TRBJ1-1, with D unclear. This CDR3 has 15 residues. The germline CDR1 and CDR2 sequences are SGHAT and FQNNGV. Trimming pared 8 bases from V and 0 bases from J, leaving 16 bases between.

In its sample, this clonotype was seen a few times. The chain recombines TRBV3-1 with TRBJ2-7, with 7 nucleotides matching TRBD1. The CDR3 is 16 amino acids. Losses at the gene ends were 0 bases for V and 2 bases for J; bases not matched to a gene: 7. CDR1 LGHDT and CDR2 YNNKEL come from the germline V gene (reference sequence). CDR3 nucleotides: TGTGCCAGCAGCCAAGATCCGGGACAGAGGGCCTACGAGCAGTACTTC. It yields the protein CASSQDPGQRAYEQYF.

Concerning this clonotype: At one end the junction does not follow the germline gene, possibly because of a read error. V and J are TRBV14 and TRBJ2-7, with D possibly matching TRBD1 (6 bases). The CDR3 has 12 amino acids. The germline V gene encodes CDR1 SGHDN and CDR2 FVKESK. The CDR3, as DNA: TGTGCCAGCAGCCACAGGGGCTACAAGCAGTACTTC. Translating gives CASSHRGYKQYF.

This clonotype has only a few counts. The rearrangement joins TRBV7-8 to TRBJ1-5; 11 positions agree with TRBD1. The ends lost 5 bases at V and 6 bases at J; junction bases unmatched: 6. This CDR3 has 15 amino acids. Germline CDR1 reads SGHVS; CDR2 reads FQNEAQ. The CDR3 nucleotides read TGTGCCAGCAGCCAAGGGACAGGGGGACCTCAGCCCCAGCATTTT. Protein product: CASSQGTGGPQPQHF.

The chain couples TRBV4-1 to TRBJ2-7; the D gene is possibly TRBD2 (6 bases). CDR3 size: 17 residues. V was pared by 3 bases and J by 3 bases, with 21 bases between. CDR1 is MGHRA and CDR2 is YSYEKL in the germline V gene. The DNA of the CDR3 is TGCGCCAGCAGCCACCTGGCGTCTAGCGTTGGGAGCTACGAGCAGTACTTC. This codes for CASSHLASSVGSYEQYF.

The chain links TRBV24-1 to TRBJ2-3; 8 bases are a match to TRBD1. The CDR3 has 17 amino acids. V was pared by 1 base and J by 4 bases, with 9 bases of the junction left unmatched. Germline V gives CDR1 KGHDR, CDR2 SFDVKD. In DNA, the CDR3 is TGTGCCACCAGTGATTTCAGTTCGGGACAGGCCGCAGATACGCAGTATTTT. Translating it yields CATSDFSSGQAADTQYF.

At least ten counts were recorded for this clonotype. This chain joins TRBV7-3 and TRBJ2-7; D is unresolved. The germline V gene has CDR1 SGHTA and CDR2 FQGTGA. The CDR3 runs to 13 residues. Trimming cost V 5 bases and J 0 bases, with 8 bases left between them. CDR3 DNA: TGTGCCAGCAGCATGATTGGCTCCTACGAGCAGTACTTC. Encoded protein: CASSMIGSYEQYF.

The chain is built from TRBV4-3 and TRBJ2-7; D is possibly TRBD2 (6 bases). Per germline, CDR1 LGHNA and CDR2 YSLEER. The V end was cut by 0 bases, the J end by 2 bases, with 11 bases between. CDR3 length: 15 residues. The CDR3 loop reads CASSQDGGTAYEQYF. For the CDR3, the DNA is TGCGCCAGCAGCCAAGATGGCGGGACTGCCTACGAGCAGTACTTC.

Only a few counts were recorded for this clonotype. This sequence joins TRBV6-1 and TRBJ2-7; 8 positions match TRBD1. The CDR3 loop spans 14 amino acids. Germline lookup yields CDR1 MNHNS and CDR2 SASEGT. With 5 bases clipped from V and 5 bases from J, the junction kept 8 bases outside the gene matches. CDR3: CASSTRTGKDEQYF. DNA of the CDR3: TGTGCCAGCAGTACCCGGACAGGGAAGGACGAGCAGTACTTC.

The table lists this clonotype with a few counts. The CDR3 coding sequence is TGTGCCAGTAGTATAGTGGGATGGGGCAATCAGCCCCAGCATTTT. This encodes CASSIVGWGNQPQHF. This sequence joins TRBV19 and TRBJ1-5; D is uncertain. Germline V lookup: CDR1 LNHDA, CDR2 SQIVND (reference sequence). V gave up 1 base and J gave up 2 bases, with 9 bases separating them. The CDR3 sequence is 15 residues long.

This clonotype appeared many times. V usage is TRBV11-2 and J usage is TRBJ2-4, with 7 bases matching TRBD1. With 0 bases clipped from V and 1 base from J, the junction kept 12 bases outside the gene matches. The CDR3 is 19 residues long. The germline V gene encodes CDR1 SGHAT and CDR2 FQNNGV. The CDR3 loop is CASSLDTSTGEKAKNIQYF. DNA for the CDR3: TGTGCCAGCAGCTTAGATACCTCAACAGGGGAGAAGGCCAAAAACATTCAGTACTTC.

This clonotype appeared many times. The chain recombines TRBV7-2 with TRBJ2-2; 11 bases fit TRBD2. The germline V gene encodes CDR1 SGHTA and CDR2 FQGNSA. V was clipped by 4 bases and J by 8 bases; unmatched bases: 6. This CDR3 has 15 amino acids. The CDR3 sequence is CASSSFSSGRGELFF. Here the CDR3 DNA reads TGTGCCAGCAGCTCCTTCTCTAGCGGGAGGGGGGAGCTGTTTTTT.